Following are 28 T cell receptor beta chains from one sample sequenced in a study of blood T cells in healthy people across ages. Primers used in a second PCR of about 6 to 11 cycles were a sample-barcoded 5' primer and a J-beta primer mix. TCRdb processed the 5' RACE reads anew with MiXCR; each CDR3 protein has one entry. Among hundreds of thousands of distinct CDR3 sequences listed, around a fifth were seen once. Sequencing was done on a sample of blood. The receptors were sampled from a man aged 65 to 79 in good health.

The chain recombines TRBV3-1 with TRBJ2-1, with 9 bases lining up with TRBD2. CDR3 length: 15 amino acids. In germline, CDR1 is LGHDT, CDR2 YNNKEL (reference sequence). V lost 5 bases, J lost 3 bases, and 5 bases stayed unmatched. CDR3 protein: CASSSASGIYNEQFF. The CDR3 nucleotides read TGTGCCAGCAGCTCAGCTAGCGGGATCTACAATGAGCAGTTCTTC.

This chain links TRBV5-1 with TRBJ2-4; the D call may be TRBD1 or TRBD2 (5 bases each). Between the trimmed V and J ends, which lost 4 bases and 0 bases, there was a span of 14 bases. Germline V gives CDR1 SGHRS, CDR2 YFSETQ. The CDR3 is 16 residues long. The CDR3 nucleotides are TGCGCCAGCAGCCTCGGGACGCAGCTAGCCAAAAACATTCAGTACTTC. Its translation: CASSLGTQLAKNIQYF.

This clonotype occurred a few times. The chain uses TRBV7-9 and TRBJ2-1; TRBD1 matches at 8 bases. CDR3 length: 13 residues. The trim removed 5 bases at V and 9 bases at J, leaving 6 bases unmatched. Germline assignment: CDR1 SEHNR and CDR2 FQNEAQ (reference sequence). The CDR3 nucleotides are TGTGCCAGCAGCCCCAGGGACAGGAGTGAGCAGTTCTTC. Translation gives CASSPRDRSEQFF.

The chain recombines TRBV20-1 with TRBJ1-4; 8 nucleotides align to TRBD1. This CDR3 has 14 amino acids. V dropped 6 bases and J dropped 8; count of bases not matched to a gene: 11. Germline values: CDR1 DFQATT, CDR2 SNEGSKA (reference sequence). The CDR3 region is CSAEAPGGYEKLFF. The CDR3 bases are TGCAGTGCAGAAGCCCCAGGGGGCTACGAAAAACTGTTTTTT.

This clonotype came up a few times. The gene calls are TRBV6-1 and TRBJ2-5, with TRBD1 matching over 9 bases. The DNA matches TRBJ2-7 better at its end, which makes the J call doubtful. Germline V gene lookup returns CDR1 MNHNS and CDR2 SASEGT. The CDR3 loop spans 15 amino acids. As DNA, the CDR3 is TGTGCCAGTAAAAACTCCGGGACAGGGAAATACGAGCAGTACTTC. Amino acid sequence: CASKNSGTGKYEQYF.

In its sample, this clonotype was seen a few times. The chain uses TRBV19 and TRBJ2-1, with TRBD2 identical over 9 bases. Germline V gene data show CDR1 as LNHDA and CDR2 as SQIVND (reference sequence). The CDR3 contains 15 residues. J was trimmed by 6 bases and V by 10 bases; bases with no gene match: 13. Here the CDR3 DNA reads TGTGCCACCAAGGCCGCTAGCGGGATCGGCAATGAGCAGTTCTTC. Its translation is CATKAASGIGNEQFF.

The rearrangement joins TRBV19 to TRBJ2-2, with D possibly matching TRBD2 (5 bases). V lost 7 bases to trimming and J lost 0 bases, with 12 bases between them. CDR1 is LNHDA, CDR2 SQIVND, per germline (reference sequence). The CDR3 contains 15 residues. Written as DNA, the CDR3 is TGTGCCAGTACCCAGCGGCGACCGAACACCGGGGAGCTGTTTTTT. It is translated as CASTQRRPNTGELFF.

This clonotype was seen many times. This chain uses TRBV7-9 with TRBJ2-7; no clear D gene. Germline V lookup: CDR1 SEHNR, CDR2 FQNEAQ (reference sequence). The V and J ends lost 6 bases and 5 bases respectively, with 11 bases between them. There are 12 residues in the CDR3. CDR3 bases: TGTGCCAGCAGTCGGACCTGGGACGAGCAGTACTTC. Protein sequence: CASSRTWDEQYF. The complete variable domain, with remaining parts taken from reference TRBV7-9 and TRBJ2-7, reads DTGVSQNPRHKITKRGQNVTFRCDPISEHNRLYWYRQTLGQGPEFLTYFQNEAQLEKSRLLSDRFSAERPKGSFSTLEIQRTEQGDSAMYLCASSRTWDEQYFGPGTRLTVT.

This sequence joins TRBV12-3 or TRBV12-4 and TRBJ2-4, with D hard to call. Trimming removed 3 bases at V and 8 bases at J, with 11 bases between. CDR3 length: 13 amino acids. For the CDR3, the DNA is TGTGCCAGCAGTTTGGGTAGGGTAGACATTCAGTACTTC. It yields the protein CASSLGRVDIQYF.

This clonotype was seen a few times. V and J are TRBV20-1 and TRBJ2-5, with D tentatively TRBD2 (6 bases). The DNA end is more similar to TRBJ2-7, so the J call may be wrong. Per germline, CDR1 DFQATT and CDR2 SNEGSKA (reference sequence). This CDR3 spans 14 amino acids. The CDR3 loop reads CSVSSGLRSYEQYF. The CDR3 coding sequence is TGCAGTGTTAGTAGCGGCCTACGCTCCTACGAGCAGTACTTC.

The chain combines TRBV5-1 with TRBJ1-1; weak D call: TRBD1 (5 bases). CDR3 length equals 14 residues. V was shortened by 4 bases and J by 0 bases, with 10 bases between the two germline ends. Germline V gene sequence: CDR1 SGHRS, CDR2 YFSETQ. CDR3 loop: CASSIGTVNTEAFF. CDR3 DNA sequence: TGCGCCAGCAGCATAGGGACGGTGAACACTGAAGCTTTCTTT.

Concerning this clonotype itself: The junction does not match germline at one end; this may be a read error. The chain links TRBV20-1 to TRBJ2-3; TRBD1 or TRBD2 may be the D gene (5 bases each). The V gene's germline CDR1 is DFQATT and CDR2 SNEGSKA (reference sequence). The CDR3 consists of 15 residues. Here the CDR3 reads CNARRERGSTDTQYF. The CDR3 DNA reads TGCAATGCTAGAAGAGAACGGGGCAGCACAGATACGCAGTATTTT.

This clonotype was found a few times. The chain uses TRBV2 and TRBJ1-5, with D unclear. Trimming left V 1 base short and J 4 bases short, with 5 bases between. The CDR3 runs to 13 residues. CDR1 and CDR2 (germline): SNHLY, FYNNEI. The CDR3 DNA reads as TGTGCCAGCAGTGAAGGAACGAATCAGCCCCAGCATTTT. Protein: CASSEGTNQPQHF.

The chain has TRBV28 and TRBJ1-4; TRBD1 aligns across 11 bases. The CDR3 is 14 residues long. From germline, CDR1 is MDHEN and CDR2 SYDVKM. Trimming removed 5 bases from V and 12 bases from J; junction bases left unmatched: 8. CDR3 sequence reads: CASSAGQGVAELFF. The CDR3 DNA reads as TGTGCCAGCAGTGCGGGACAGGGGGTTGCAGAACTGTTTTTT.

This clonotype was found many times. This chain joins TRBV2 and TRBJ2-2, with unresolved D. Per germline, CDR1 SNHLY and CDR2 FYNNEI. The V end lost 4 bases, the J end lost 0 bases, and 3 bases lay between the germline ends. The CDR3 spans 13 residues. The CDR3 DNA reads TGTGCCAGCAGTGGGACGAACACCGGGGAGCTGTTTTTT. Amino acid sequence: CASSGTNTGELFF.

The chain has TRBV5-5 and TRBJ2-5; D is possibly TRBD1 (6 bases). The J call may not be correct, given that the DNA end is closer to TRBJ2-7. CDR3 length: 13 amino acids. Looked up from germline, CDR1 is SGHKS and CDR2 is YYEKEE (reference sequence). Here the CDR3 reads CASSPGTIYEQYF. In nucleotides, the CDR3 is TGTGCCAGCAGCCCCGGGACAATCTACGAGCAGTACTTC.

This clonotype was observed a few times. One junction end does not reproduce the germline sequence, and a read error may be involved. The chain has TRBV2 and TRBJ2-1; TRBD2 agrees at 11 bases. The CDR3 sequence is 14 residues long. Germline V gene data show CDR1 as SNHLY and CDR2 as FYNNEI. The DNA for the CDR3 is TGTGCCAGCAACCTAGCGGGAGGAGGGAATGCGCAGTTCTTC. Protein product: CASNLAGGGNAQFF.

The chain recombines TRBV29-1 with TRBJ2-1; D perhaps matches TRBD2 (6 bases). The J call is doubtful: the DNA matches TRBJ2-7 better. The length of the CDR3 is 13 residues. Germline V gene sequence: CDR1 SQVTM, CDR2 ANQGSEA. The CDR3 region is CSVAGTGDYEQYF. The CDR3 nucleotides are TGCAGCGTAGCTGGGACGGGAGATTACGAGCAGTACTTC.

This clonotype was seen only a few times. The V call is TRBV29-1, the J call TRBJ1-2, with D hard to call. CDR3 size: 12 residues. Germline V gene lookup returns CDR1 SQVTM and CDR2 ANQGSEA. V lost 5 bases and J 3 bases, leaving 10 bases between the germline ends. The CDR3 loop reads CSVLLDDYGYTF. The CDR3 DNA reads TGCAGCGTTTTGCTTGATGACTATGGCTACACCTTC.

This clonotype was counted only a few times. The V and J genes are TRBV20-1 and TRBJ2-1; either TRBD1 or TRBD2 may fit D (5 bases each). Germline values: CDR1 DFQATT, CDR2 SNEGSKA (reference sequence). Between the trimmed V and J ends, which lost 3 bases and 8 bases, there was a span of 17 bases. The CDR3 loop spans 14 amino acids. CDR3 region: CSARGTARNDEQFF. The CDR3 DNA sequence: TGCAGTGCTAGGGGGACCGCACGGAACGATGAGCAGTTCTTC.

This clonotype was counted a few times. The CDR3 nucleotides are TGTGCCAGCAGCCAAGACTGGGTGACTGAAGCTTTCTTT. This translates into CASSQDWVTEAFF. This chain joins TRBV3-1 and TRBJ1-1; D not certain. The V end was cut by 0 bases, the J end by 5 bases, with 7 bases between. The germline V gene encodes CDR1 LGHDT and CDR2 YNNKEL (reference sequence). The CDR3 runs to 13 residues.

The rearrangement uses TRBV20-1 and TRBJ2-7; a weak D match, TRBD2 (6 bases). The CDR3 runs 14 residues. The germline V gene has CDR1 DFQATT and CDR2 SNEGSKA (reference sequence). V was trimmed by 7 bases and J by 3 bases, leaving 19 bases between them. The CDR3 DNA follows: TGCAGTGGACATGAGCGGGCGCTTCACTACGAGCAGTACTTC. It encodes CSGHERALHYEQYF.

The chain has TRBV18 and TRBJ2-1, with 14 bases fitting TRBD2. Germline assignment: CDR1 KGHSH and CDR2 LQKENI. The CDR3 runs to 19 residues. V was clipped by 2 bases and J by 1 base; unmatched bases: 7. The chain's CDR3 is CASSPSWTSGRFSYNEQFF. For the CDR3, the DNA is TGTGCCAGCTCACCATCCTGGACTAGCGGGAGGTTTTCCTACAATGAGCAGTTCTTC.

This chain links TRBV9 with TRBJ1-2; D call uncertain. The CDR3 extends over 13 amino acids. From germline, CDR1 is SGDLS and CDR2 YYNGEE. The V gene lost 4 bases and the J gene lost 8 bases, with 15 bases spanning the gap. CDR3 region: CASSSRDPRGYTF. In nucleotides, the CDR3 is TGTGCCAGCAGCTCTAGGGATCCCCGCGGCTACACCTTC. The variable domain in full, with the rest retrieved from reference TRBV9 and TRBJ1-2, is DSGVTQTPKHLITATGQRVTLRCSPRSGDLSVYWYQQSLDQGLQFLIQYYNGEERAKGNILERFSAQQFPDLHSELNLSSLELGDSALYFCASSSRDPRGYTFGSGTRLTVV.

This clonotype was observed a handful of times. The rearrangement uses TRBV2 and TRBJ2-5; D is unclear. The end of the DNA fits TRBJ2-1 better, so the J call may be wrong. This CDR3 has 11 amino acids. Germline CDR1 and CDR2: SNHLY and FYNNEI. CDR3 protein: CASSETREQFF. The CDR3 coding sequence is TGTGCCAGCAGCGAAACTCGGGAGCAGTTCTTC.

The CDR3 region is CASSFTADPYEQYF. The CDR3 DNA follows: TGTGCCAGCAGTTTTACCGCAGATCCCTACGAGCAGTACTTC. V gene TRBV12-3 or TRBV12-4 combines with J gene TRBJ2-5; D ambiguous. The J call is doubtful: the DNA matches TRBJ2-7 better. This CDR3 spans 14 amino acids.

Many counts were recorded for this clonotype. This sequence joins TRBV20-1 and TRBJ2-7; weak D call: TRBD1 (6 bases). This CDR3 region has 13 residues. V was shortened by 3 bases and J by 7 bases, with 16 bases between the two germline ends. From germline, CDR1 is DFQATT and CDR2 SNEGSKA (reference sequence). The CDR3 protein is CSARPTGLGEQYF. In nucleotides, the CDR3 is TGCAGTGCTAGGCCGACAGGCCTGGGGGAGCAGTACTTC.

The chain employs TRBV3-1 and TRBJ1-2, with no clear D. Per the germline V gene, CDR1 is LGHDT and CDR2 is YNNKEL (reference sequence). Trimming left V 0 bases short and J 1 base short, with 9 bases between. The CDR3 runs to 15 residues. Written as DNA, the CDR3 is TGTGCCAGCAGCCAAGAGCGGGCACTTAACTATGGCTACACCTTC. Its protein product is CASSQERALNYGYTF. Variable domain in full (rest from reference TRBV3-1 and TRBJ1-2): DTAVSQTPKYLVTQMGNDKSIKCEQNLGHDTMYWYKQDSKKFLKIMFSYNNKELIINETVPNRFSPKSPDKAHLNLHINSLELGDSAVYFCASSQERALNYGYTFGSGTRLTVV.